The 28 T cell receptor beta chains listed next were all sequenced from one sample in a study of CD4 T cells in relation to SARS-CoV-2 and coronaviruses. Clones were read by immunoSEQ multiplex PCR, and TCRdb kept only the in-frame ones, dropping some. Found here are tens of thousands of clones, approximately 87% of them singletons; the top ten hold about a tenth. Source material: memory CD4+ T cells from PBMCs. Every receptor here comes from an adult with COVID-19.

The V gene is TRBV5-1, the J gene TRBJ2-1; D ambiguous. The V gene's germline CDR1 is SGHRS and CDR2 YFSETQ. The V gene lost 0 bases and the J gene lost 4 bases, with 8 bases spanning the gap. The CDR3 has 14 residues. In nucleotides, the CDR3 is TGCGCCAGCAGCTTGGCGGGCCGTTACAATGAGCAGTTCTTC. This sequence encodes CASSLAGRYNEQFF.

The CDR3 nucleotides are TGTGCCAGCAGGCGACTAGCGGGGGGCCAAGTCGAAGAGACCCAGTACTTC. Amino acid sequence: CASRRLAGGQVEETQYF. The chain uses TRBV2 and TRBJ2-5; 13 bases align to TRBD2. The CDR3 sequence is 17 residues long. V was pared by 6 bases and J by 3 bases, with 10 bases of the junction left unmatched. Germline CDR1 and CDR2: SNHLY and FYNNEI.

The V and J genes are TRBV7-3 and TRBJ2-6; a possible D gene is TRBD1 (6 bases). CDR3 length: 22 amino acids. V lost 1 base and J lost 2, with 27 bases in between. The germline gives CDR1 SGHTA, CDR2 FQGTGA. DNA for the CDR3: TGTGCCAGCAGCTTAAAGACAGGCATGGAGCTTGGTGGAGGCGCTGGGGCCAACGTCCTGACTTTC. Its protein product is CASSLKTGMELGGGAGANVLTF.

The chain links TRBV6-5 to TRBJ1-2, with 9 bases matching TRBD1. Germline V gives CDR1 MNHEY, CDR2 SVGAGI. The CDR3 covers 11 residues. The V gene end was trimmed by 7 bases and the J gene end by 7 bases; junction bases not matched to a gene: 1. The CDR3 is CASTGQGGYTF. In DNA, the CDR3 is TGTGCCAGCACGGGACAGGGTGGCTACACCTTC.

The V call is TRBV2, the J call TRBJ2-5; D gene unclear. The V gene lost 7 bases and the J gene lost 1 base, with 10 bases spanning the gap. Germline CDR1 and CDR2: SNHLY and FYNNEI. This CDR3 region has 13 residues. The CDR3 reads CASTPPGQETQYF. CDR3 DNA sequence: TGTGCCAGCACTCCACCAGGCCAAGAGACCCAGTACTTC.

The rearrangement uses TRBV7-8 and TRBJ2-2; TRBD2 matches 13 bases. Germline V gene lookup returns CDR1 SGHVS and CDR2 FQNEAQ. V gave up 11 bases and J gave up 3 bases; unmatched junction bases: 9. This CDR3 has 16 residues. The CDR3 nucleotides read TGTGCCTTAACTAGCGGGGGGGCCCGCGACACCGGGGAGCTGTTTTTT. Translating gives CALTSGGARDTGELFF.

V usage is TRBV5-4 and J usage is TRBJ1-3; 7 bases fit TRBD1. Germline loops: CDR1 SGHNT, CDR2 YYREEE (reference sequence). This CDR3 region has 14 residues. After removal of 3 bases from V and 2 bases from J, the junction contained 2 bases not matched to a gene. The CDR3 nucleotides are TGTGCCAGCAGCTATGACAGGGCTGGAAACACCATATATTTT. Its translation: CASSYDRAGNTIYF.

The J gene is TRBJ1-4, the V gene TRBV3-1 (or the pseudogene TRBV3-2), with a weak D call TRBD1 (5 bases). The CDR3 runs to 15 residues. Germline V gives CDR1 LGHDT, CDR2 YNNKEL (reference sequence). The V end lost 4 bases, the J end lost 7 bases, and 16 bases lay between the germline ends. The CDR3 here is CASSPQGPGLEKLFF. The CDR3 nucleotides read TGTGCCAGCAGCCCCCAGGGCCCGGGACTTGAAAAACTGTTTTTT.

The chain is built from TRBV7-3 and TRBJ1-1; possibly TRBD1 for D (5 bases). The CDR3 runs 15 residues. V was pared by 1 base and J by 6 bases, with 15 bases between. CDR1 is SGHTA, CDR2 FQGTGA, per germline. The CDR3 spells CASSLIVGGGAEAFF. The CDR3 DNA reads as TGTGCCAGCAGCTTAATAGTGGGGGGGGGTGCTGAAGCTTTCTTT.

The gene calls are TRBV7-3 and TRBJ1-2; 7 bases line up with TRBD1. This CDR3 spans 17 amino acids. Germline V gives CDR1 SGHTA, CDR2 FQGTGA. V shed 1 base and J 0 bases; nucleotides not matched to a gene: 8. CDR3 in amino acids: CASSLRGGTVPNYGYTF. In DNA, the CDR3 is TGTGCCAGCAGCTTAAGAGGAGGGACAGTTCCTAACTATGGCTACACCTTC.

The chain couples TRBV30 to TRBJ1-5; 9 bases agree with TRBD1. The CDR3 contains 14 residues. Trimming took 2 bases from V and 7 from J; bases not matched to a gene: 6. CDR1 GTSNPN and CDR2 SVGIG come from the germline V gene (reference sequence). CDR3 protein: CAWSKDRGRQPQHF. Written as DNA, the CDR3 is TGTGCCTGGAGTAAGGACAGGGGACGGCAGCCCCAGCATTTT.

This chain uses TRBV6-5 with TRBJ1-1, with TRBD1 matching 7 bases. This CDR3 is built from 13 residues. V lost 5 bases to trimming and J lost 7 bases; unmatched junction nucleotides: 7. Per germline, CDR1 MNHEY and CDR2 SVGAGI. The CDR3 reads CASSHDYRGEAFF. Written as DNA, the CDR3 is TGTGCCAGCAGTCACGATTACAGGGGTGAAGCTTTCTTT.

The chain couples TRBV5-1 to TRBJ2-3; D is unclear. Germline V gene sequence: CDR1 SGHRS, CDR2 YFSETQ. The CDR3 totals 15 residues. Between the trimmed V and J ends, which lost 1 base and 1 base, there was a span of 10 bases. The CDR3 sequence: CASSLRNAGTDTQYF. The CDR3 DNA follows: TGCGCCAGCAGCTTGCGGAATGCTGGCACAGATACGCAGTATTTT.

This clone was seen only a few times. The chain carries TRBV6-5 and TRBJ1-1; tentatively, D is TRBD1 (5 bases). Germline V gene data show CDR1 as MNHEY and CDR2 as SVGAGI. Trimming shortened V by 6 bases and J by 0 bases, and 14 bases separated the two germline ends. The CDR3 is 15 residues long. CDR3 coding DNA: TGTGCCAGCAGCCTAACCGGGGGAGTGAACACTGAAGCTTTCTTT. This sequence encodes CASSLTGGVNTEAFF.

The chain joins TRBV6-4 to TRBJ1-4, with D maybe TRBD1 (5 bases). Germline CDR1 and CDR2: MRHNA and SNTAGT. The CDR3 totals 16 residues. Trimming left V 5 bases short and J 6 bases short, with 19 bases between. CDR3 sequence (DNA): TGTGCCAGCAGTCGACGCCAGGGCCTACGAGATGAAAAACTGTTTTTT. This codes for CASSRRQGLRDEKLFF.

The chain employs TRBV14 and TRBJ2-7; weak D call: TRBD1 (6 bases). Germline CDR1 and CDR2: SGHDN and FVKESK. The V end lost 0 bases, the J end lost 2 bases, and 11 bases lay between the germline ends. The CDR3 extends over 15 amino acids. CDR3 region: CASSQDTGMAYEQYF. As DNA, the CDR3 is TGTGCCAGCAGCCAAGATACAGGGATGGCCTACGAGCAGTACTTC.

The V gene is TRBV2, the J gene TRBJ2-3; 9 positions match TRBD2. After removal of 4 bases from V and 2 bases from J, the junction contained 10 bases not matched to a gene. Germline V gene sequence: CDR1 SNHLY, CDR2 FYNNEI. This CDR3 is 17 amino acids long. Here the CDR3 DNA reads TGTGCCAGCAGTGCCCCGTTGGAGCGGGGGGCCACAGATACGCAGTATTTT. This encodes CASSAPLERGATDTQYF.

CDR3 amino acids: CASRRGQNSPLHF. In DNA form, the CDR3 reads TGTGCCAGCAGGCGCGGACAGAATTCACCCCTCCACTTT. The V gene is TRBV11-2, the J gene TRBJ1-6; a weak D match, TRBD1 (6 bases). Germline V gene lookup returns CDR1 SGHAT and CDR2 FQNNGV. V lost 6 bases to trimming and J lost 7 bases, with 10 bases between them. The CDR3 is made up of 13 amino acids.

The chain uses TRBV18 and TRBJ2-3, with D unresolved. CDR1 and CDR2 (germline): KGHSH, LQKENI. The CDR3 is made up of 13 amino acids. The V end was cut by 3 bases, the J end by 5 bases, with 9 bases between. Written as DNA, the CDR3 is TGTGCCAGCTCACCCCGGTGGCAAGATACGCAGTATTTT. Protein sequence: CASSPRWQDTQYF.

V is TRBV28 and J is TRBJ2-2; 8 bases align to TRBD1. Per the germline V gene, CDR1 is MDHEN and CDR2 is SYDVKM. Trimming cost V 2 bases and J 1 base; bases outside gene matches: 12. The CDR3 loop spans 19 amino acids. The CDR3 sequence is CASSLPDRGVQGNTGELFF. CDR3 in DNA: TGTGCCAGCAGTTTACCCGACAGGGGAGTTCAGGGGAACACCGGGGAGCTGTTTTTT.

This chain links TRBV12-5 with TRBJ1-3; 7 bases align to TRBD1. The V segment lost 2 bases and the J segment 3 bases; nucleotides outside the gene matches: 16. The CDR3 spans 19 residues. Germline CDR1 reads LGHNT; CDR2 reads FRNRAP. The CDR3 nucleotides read TGTGCTAGTGGTTTGCTCAGGGATAAACGACAGGGAAGTGGAAACACCATATATTTT. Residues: CASGLLRDKRQGSGNTIYF.

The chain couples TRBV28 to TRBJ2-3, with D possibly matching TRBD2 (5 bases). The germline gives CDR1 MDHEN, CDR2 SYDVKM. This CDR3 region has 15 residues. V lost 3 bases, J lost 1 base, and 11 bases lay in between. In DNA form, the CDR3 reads TGTGCCAGCAGTTTCTCTGCGGGTGGCACAGATACGCAGTATTTT. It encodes CASSFSAGGTDTQYF.

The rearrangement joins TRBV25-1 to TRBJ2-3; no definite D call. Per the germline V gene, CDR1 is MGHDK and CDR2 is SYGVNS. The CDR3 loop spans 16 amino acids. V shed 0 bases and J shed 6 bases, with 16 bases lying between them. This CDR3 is CASSEYPLRASDTQYF. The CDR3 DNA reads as TGTGCCAGCAGTGAATACCCGTTAAGAGCGTCGGATACGCAGTATTTT.

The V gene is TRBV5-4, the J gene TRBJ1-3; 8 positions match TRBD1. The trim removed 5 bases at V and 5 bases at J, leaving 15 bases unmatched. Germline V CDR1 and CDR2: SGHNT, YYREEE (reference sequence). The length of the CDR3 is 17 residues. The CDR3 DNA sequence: TGTGCCAGCAGTTCGGGGACAGGCTTGGGGCCAAGAAACACCATATATTTT. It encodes CASSSGTGLGPRNTIYF.

The CDR3, as DNA: TGTGCCAGCAGTGCGGACAGGAGGACTGAGCAGTTCTTC. Translated, it gives CASSADRRTEQFF. V is TRBV12-3 or TRBV12-4 and J is TRBJ2-1; 7 nucleotides match TRBD1. Germline trimming cut 5 bases from V and 9 bases from J; bases unmatched to any gene: 7. The CDR3 covers 13 residues.

The CDR3 here is CASSDVPNYGYTF. The CDR3 DNA reads as TGTGCCAGCAGTGACGTCCCTAACTATGGCTACACCTTC. J is TRBJ1-2 and V is TRBV6-4, with unresolved D. Between the trimmed V and J ends, which lost 2 bases and 0 bases, there was a span of 4 bases. Germline CDR1 reads MRHNA; CDR2 reads SNTAGT. The CDR3 consists of 13 residues.

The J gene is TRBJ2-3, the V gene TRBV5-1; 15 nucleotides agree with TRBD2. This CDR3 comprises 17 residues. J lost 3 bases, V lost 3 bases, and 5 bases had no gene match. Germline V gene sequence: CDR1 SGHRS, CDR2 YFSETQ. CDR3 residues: CASSWTSGGARTDTQYF. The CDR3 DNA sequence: TGCGCCAGCAGCTGGACTAGCGGGGGGGCTCGGACAGATACGCAGTATTTT.

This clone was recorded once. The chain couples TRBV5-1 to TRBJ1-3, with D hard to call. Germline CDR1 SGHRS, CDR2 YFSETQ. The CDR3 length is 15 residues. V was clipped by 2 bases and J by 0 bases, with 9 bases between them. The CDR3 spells CASSFDPSSGNTIYF. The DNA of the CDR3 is TGCGCCAGCAGCTTCGACCCAAGCTCTGGAAACACCATATATTTT.